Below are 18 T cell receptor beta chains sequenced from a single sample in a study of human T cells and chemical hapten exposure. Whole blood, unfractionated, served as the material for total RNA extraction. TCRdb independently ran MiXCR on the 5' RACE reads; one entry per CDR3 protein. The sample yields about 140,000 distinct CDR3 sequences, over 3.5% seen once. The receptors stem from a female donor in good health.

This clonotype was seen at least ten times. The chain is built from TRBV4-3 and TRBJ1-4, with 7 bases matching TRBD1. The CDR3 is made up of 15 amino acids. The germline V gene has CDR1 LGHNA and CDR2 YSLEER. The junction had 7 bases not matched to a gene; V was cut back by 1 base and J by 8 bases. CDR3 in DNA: TGCGCCAGCAGCCAAGGCGGAGGGGGCGGCGAAAAACTGTTTTTT. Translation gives CASSQGGGGGEKLFF.

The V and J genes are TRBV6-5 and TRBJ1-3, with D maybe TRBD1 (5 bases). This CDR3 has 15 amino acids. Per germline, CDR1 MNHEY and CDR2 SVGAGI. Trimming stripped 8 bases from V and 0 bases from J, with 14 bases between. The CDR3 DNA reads TGTGCCAGCCATCCGGGACGGAGCTCTGGAAACACCATATATTTT. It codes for CASHPGRSSGNTIYF.

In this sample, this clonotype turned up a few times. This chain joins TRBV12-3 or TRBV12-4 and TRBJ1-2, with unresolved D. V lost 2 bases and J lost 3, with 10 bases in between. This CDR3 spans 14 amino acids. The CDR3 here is CASSLTETYYGYTF. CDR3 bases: TGTGCCAGCAGTTTAACTGAAACATACTATGGCTACACCTTC.

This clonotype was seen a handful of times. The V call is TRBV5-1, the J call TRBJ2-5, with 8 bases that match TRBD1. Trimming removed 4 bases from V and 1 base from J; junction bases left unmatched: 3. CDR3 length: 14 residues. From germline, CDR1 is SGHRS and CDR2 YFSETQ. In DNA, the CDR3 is TGCGCCAGCAGCGACAGGGGTGGCCAAGAGACCCAGTACTTC. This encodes CASSDRGGQETQYF.

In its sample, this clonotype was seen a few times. Here the CDR3 DNA reads TGCAGCGTTTTAGGGGGCGGAACTGAAGCTTTCTTT. Translation gives CSVLGGGTEAFF. This chain links TRBV29-1 with TRBJ1-1; TRBD1 matches 7 bases. The germline V gene has CDR1 SQVTM and CDR2 ANQGSEA. V was pared by 5 bases and J by 5 bases, with 5 bases of the junction left unmatched. The CDR3 length is 12 residues.

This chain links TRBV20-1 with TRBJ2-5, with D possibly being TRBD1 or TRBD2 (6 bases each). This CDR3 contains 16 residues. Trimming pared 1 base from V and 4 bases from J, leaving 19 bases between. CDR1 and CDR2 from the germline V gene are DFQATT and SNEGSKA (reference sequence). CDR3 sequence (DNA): TGCAGTGCTAGAGCTGAGGGGGGAAAAATCTTAGAGACCCAGTACTTC. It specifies CSARAEGGKILETQYF.

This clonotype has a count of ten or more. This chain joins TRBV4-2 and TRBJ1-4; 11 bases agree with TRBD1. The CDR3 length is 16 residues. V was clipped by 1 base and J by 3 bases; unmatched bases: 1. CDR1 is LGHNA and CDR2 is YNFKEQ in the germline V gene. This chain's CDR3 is CASSQAGQGANEKLFF. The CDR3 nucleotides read TGTGCCAGCAGCCAAGCGGGACAGGGGGCTAATGAAAAACTGTTTTTT.

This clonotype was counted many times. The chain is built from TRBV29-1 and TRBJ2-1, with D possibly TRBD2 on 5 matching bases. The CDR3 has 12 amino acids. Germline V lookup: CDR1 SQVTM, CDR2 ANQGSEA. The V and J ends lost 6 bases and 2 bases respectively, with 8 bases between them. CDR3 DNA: TGCAGCGTGGACTTTACCTACAATGAGCAGTTCTTC. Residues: CSVDFTYNEQFF.

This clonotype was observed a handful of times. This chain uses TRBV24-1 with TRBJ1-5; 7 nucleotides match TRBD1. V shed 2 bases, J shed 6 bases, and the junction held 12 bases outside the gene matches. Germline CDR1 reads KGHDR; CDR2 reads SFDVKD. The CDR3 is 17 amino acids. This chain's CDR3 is CATSDSRGTAGAQPQHF. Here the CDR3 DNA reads TGTGCCACCAGTGATTCCAGAGGGACAGCCGGTGCTCAGCCCCAGCATTTT.

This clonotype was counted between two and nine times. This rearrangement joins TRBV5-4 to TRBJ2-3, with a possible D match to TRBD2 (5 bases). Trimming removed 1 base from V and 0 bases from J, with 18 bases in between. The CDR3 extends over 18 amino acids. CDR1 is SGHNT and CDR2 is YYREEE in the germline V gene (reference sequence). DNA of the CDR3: TGTGCCAGCAGCTTGTTACTAGGAGGAATCGATAGCACAGATACGCAGTATTTT. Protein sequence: CASSLLLGGIDSTDTQYF. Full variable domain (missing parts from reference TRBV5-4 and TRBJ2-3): ETGVTQSPTHLIKTRGQQVTLRCSSQSGHNTVSWYQQALGQGPQFIFQYYREEENGRGNFPPRFSGLQFPNYSSELNVNALELDDSALYLCASSLLLGGIDSTDTQYFGPGTRLTVL.

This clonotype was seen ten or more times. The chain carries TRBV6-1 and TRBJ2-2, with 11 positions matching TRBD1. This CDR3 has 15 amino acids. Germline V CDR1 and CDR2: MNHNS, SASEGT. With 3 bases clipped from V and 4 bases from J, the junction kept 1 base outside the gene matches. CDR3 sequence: CASSDGQGATGELFF. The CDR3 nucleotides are TGTGCCAGCAGTGATGGACAGGGGGCCACCGGGGAGCTGTTTTTT.

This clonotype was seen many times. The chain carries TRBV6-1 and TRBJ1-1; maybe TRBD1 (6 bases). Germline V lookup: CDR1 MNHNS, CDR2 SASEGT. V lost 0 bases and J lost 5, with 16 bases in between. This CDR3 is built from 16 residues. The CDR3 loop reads CASSEAMDSPTTEAFF. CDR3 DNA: TGTGCCAGCAGTGAAGCCATGGACAGCCCGACGACTGAAGCTTTCTTT.

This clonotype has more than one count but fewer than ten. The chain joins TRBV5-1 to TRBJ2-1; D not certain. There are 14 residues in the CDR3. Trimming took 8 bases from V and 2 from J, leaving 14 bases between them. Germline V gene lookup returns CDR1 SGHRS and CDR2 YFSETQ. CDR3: CASRWYPTYNEQFF. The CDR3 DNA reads TGCGCCAGTAGATGGTACCCTACCTACAATGAGCAGTTCTTC.

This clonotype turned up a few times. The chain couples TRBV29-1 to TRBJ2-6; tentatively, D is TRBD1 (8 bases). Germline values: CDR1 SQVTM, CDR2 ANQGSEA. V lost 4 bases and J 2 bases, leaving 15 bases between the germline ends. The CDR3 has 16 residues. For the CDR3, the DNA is TGCAGCGTTGTAAACAGGGGGAGGGCTGGGGCCAACGTCCTGACTTTC. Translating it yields CSVVNRGRAGANVLTF. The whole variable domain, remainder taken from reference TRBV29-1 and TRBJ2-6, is SAVISQKPSRDICQRGTSLTIQCQVDSQVTMMFWYRQQPGQSLTLIATANQGSEATYESGFVIDKFPISRPNLTFSTLTVSNMSPEDSSIYLCSVVNRGRAGANVLTFGAGSRLTVL.

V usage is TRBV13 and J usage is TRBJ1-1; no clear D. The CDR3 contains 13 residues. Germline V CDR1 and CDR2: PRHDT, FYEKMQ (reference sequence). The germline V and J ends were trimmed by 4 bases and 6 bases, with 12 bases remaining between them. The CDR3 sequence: CASSSSPGAEAFF. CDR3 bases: TGTGCCAGCAGCTCATCCCCGGGAGCTGAAGCTTTCTTT.

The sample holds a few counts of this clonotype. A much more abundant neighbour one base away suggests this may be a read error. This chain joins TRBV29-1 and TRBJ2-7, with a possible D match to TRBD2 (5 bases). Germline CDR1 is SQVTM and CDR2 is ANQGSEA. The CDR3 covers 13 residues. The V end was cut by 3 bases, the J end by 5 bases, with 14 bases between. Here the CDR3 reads CSVDRYGLNEQYF. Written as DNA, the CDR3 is TGCAGCGTTGATCGTTATGGACTTAACGAGCAGTACTTC.

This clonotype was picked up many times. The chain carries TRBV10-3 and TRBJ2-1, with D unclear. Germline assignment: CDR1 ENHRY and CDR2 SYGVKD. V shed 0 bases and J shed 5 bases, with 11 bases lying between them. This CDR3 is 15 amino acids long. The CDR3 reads CAISESRQLNNEQFF. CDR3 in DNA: TGTGCCATCAGTGAGTCTCGGCAGCTAAACAATGAGCAGTTCTTC.

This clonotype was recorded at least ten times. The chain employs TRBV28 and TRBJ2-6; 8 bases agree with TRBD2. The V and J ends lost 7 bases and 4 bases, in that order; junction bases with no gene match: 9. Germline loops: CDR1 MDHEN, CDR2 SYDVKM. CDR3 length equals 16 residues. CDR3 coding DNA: TGTGCCAGCACCGTCCCCGGGGGGGCAGGGGCCAACGTCCTGACTTTC. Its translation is CASTVPGGAGANVLTF.